The 17 T cell receptor beta chains below all came from one sample that was sequenced in a study of blood T cell repertoires in COVID-19. Profiling relied on immunoSEQ multiplex PCR, and the TCRdb table lists in-frame clones only, not all of them. The sample contains 200,000 to 250,000 clones, less than 85% of which appear only once. Material for sequencing was peripheral blood. The source of these receptors is a woman between 65 and 79 years old with acute or convalescent COVID-19.

V is TRBV19 and J is TRBJ2-2; TRBD1 matches 10 bases. The CDR3 spans 16 residues. The germline gives CDR1 LNHDA, CDR2 SQIVND (reference sequence). J lost 5 bases, V lost 5 bases, and 8 bases had no gene match. Here the CDR3 reads CASSGLGQGQTGELFF. As DNA, the CDR3 is TGTGCCAGTAGTGGACTGGGACAGGGGCAGACCGGGGAGCTGTTTTTT.

This rearrangement joins TRBV19 to TRBJ2-7; 10 bases match TRBD2. Trimming at V came to 6 bases and at J to 6 bases, leaving 11 bases not matched to a gene. The CDR3 extends over 15 amino acids. Germline V gives CDR1 LNHDA, CDR2 SQIVND (reference sequence). DNA for the CDR3: TGTGCCAGTAGCCCAGTAGGAGCGGGAGGGGGCGAGCAGTACTTC. It specifies CASSPVGAGGGEQYF.

This sequence joins TRBV20-1 and TRBJ2-2, with TRBD2 matching over 10 bases. CDR1 is DFQATT and CDR2 is SNEGSKA in the germline V gene (reference sequence). The J segment lost 4 bases and the V segment lost 3 bases, leaving 5 bases of the junction unmatched. This CDR3 has 15 amino acids. The CDR3 DNA sequence: TGCAGTGCTAGTCTAGCGGGAGATAGCACCGGGGAGCTGTTTTTT. It codes for CSASLAGDSTGELFF.

The rearrangement uses TRBV12-3 or TRBV12-4 and TRBJ1-2; possible D gene TRBD1, 6 bases. V lost 5 bases to trimming and J lost 4 bases, with 11 bases between them. The CDR3 is 13 residues long. In DNA form, the CDR3 reads TGTGCCAGCAGTCACAGGGAAGCCTATGGCTACACCTTC. This codes for CASSHREAYGYTF.

The rearrangement links TRBV12-3 or TRBV12-4 to TRBJ1-5; no clear D gene. V dropped 3 bases and J dropped 4 bases, with 4 bases sitting between them. The CDR3 has 12 residues. CDR3 sequence reads: CASSLTNQPQHF. The CDR3, as DNA: TGTGCCAGCAGTTTGACAAATCAGCCCCAGCATTTT.

The chain carries TRBV12-3 or TRBV12-4 and TRBJ1-5; D is uncertain. V was clipped by 3 bases and J by 7 bases, with 10 bases between them. The CDR3 extends over 13 amino acids. Here the CDR3 reads CASSFGPRQPQHF. Written as DNA, the CDR3 is TGTGCCAGCAGTTTTGGCCCCAGGCAGCCCCAGCATTTT.

The V and J genes are TRBV27 and TRBJ2-3, with 10 bases aligning to TRBD2. This CDR3 is built from 16 residues. Unmatched junction bases numbered 8, after V lost 6 bases and J lost 2 bases. The germline gives CDR1 MNHEY, CDR2 SMNVEV (reference sequence). The CDR3 loop is CASSRGTSDATDTQYF. In nucleotides, the CDR3 is TGTGCCAGCAGCCGGGGGACTAGCGATGCCACAGATACGCAGTATTTT.

CDR3 protein: CASRTERSYEQYF. The CDR3 DNA is TGTGCCAGTCGGACAGAACGCTCCTACGAGCAGTACTTC. This chain uses TRBV6-5 with TRBJ2-7, with D possibly TRBD1 on 6 matching bases. V was clipped by 9 bases and J by 0 bases, with 12 bases between them. Germline values: CDR1 MNHEY, CDR2 SVGAGI. The CDR3 spans 13 residues.

This clone showed up just once. This chain connects TRBV29-1 to TRBJ2-3, with D perhaps TRBD2 (5 bases). V shed 4 bases and J shed 1 base, with 15 bases lying between them. This CDR3 has 15 amino acids. The germline gives CDR1 SQVTM, CDR2 ANQGSEA. The CDR3 DNA sequence: TGCAGCGTTGCGTTAGAGGGAGCTGGCACAGATACGCAGTATTTT. Translating it yields CSVALEGAGTDTQYF.

The V gene is TRBV7-2, the J gene TRBJ1-5; no firm D call. There are 15 residues in the CDR3. V was clipped by 6 bases and J by 1 base, with 13 bases between them. Germline loops: CDR1 SGHTA, CDR2 FQGNSA. The CDR3 is CASSNPQESNQPQHF. CDR3 nucleotide sequence: TGTGCCAGCAGTAACCCTCAGGAAAGCAATCAGCCCCAGCATTTT.

This clone turned up a few times. This rearrangement joins TRBV6-2 or TRBV6-3 to TRBJ1-1; 7 positions match TRBD1. The CDR3 extends over 15 amino acids. V dropped 0 bases and J dropped 4; count of bases not matched to a gene: 5. Per germline, CDR1 MNHEY and CDR2 SVGEGT. The CDR3 DNA follows: TGTGCCAGCAGTTACTCCCGGACAGGAGGCACTGAAGCTTTCTTT. The encoded protein is CASSYSRTGGTEAFF.

The chain employs TRBV2 and TRBJ1-1; a weak D match, TRBD1 (5 bases). The CDR3 runs 13 residues. In germline, CDR1 is SNHLY, CDR2 FYNNEI. The CDR3 DNA sequence: TGTGCGACCCAGGGAATGTGGGGCACTGAAGCTTTCTTT. It translates to CATQGMWGTEAFF.

This chain links TRBV28 with TRBJ1-2, with TRBD1 matching over 9 bases. After removal of 6 bases from V and 2 bases from J, the junction contained 7 bases not matched to a gene. The CDR3 length is 15 residues. CDR1 and CDR2 from the germline V gene are MDHEN and SYDVKM. The CDR3 DNA follows: TGTGCCAGCAGGCCAACAGGGGGCCCAAACTATGGCTACACCTTC. Residues: CASRPTGGPNYGYTF.

V usage is TRBV19 and J usage is TRBJ1-1, with 7 bases aligning to TRBD1. Per the germline V gene, CDR1 is LNHDA and CDR2 is SQIVND (reference sequence). With V trimmed by 9 bases and J by 3 bases, 7 bases remained unmatched. The CDR3 has 13 amino acids. CDR3 in amino acids: CASRDRQYTEAFF. The CDR3 nucleotides are TGTGCCAGCCGGGACAGACAATACACTGAAGCTTTCTTT. The full variable domain, its missing parts supplied by reference TRBV19 and TRBJ1-1, is DGGITQSPKYLFRKEGQNVTLSCEQNLNHDAMYWYRQDPGQGLRLIYYSQIVNDFQKGDIAEGYSVSREKKESFPLTVTSAQKNPTAFYLCASRDRQYTEAFFGQGTRLTVV.

The chain is built from TRBV2 and TRBJ2-1, with TRBD2 matching over 13 bases. Germline V CDR1 and CDR2: SNHLY, FYNNEI. The CDR3 consists of 16 residues. The ends lost 6 bases at V and 8 bases at J; junction bases unmatched: 10. The CDR3 DNA is TGTGCCAGCAGCCCCACCACTAGCGGGAGGGATGATGAGCAGTTCTTC. Amino acid sequence: CASSPTTSGRDDEQFF.

In this sample, this clone turned up once. The chain employs TRBV2 and TRBJ1-5; tentatively, D is TRBD1 (6 bases). The CDR3 runs 15 residues. The germline V and J ends were trimmed by 6 bases and 3 bases, with 15 bases remaining between them. The germline V gene has CDR1 SNHLY and CDR2 FYNNEI. In nucleotides, the CDR3 is TGTGCCAGCAGACCCACAGGGAGCAACAATCAGCCCCAGCATTTT. Translated: CASRPTGSNNQPQHF.

The V call is TRBV28, the J call TRBJ1-1; 9 bases agree with TRBD1. The CDR3 has 15 residues. The J segment lost 3 bases and the V segment lost 1 base, leaving 3 bases of the junction unmatched. CDR1 is MDHEN and CDR2 is SYDVKM in the germline V gene. CDR3 nucleotides: TGTGCCAGCAGTTTATTCGGACAGGGGTACACTGAAGCTTTCTTT. It specifies CASSLFGQGYTEAFF.